This T cell receptor (beta chain) appears in the sequencing data of a study of identical twins. Study-wide points: Insertions were reduced in abundant cord blood beta clonotypes but not in memory repertoires.

Template switching added a universal primer site; cDNA carried unique molecular identifiers. TCRdb ran MiXCR on the 5' RACE reads and lists one entry per CDR3 protein. The table records about 920,000 distinct CDR3 sequences, 9% to 15% of them present only once. The donors were all healthy and Caucasian. Details on this clonotype: Antigen: not known.

The germline CDR1 and CDR2 sequences are SGHRS and YFSETQ. V was trimmed by 0 bases and J by 4 bases, leaving 11 bases between them. This CDR3 has 15 residues. These data are also associated with another study on yellow fever vaccine responses in identical twins. That paper adds: Twins reportedly had a vaccine T cell response that seemed partly convergent, partly personalized.

This clonotype was sampled from a woman between 18 and 30 years old in good health. Sequencing was done on a sample of PBMCs. The V call is TRBV5-1, the J call TRBJ1-3, with D hard to call. The CDR3 reads CASSLEWSGGNTIYF. In DNA, the CDR3 is TGCGCCAGCAGCTTGGAGTGGTCCGGAGGAAACACCATATATTTT.